The TCR beta chain under discussion was sequenced for a study of shared clonotypes between healthy human individuals. In the study overall: Three plates were used per donor for CD4 naive, three for CD4 memory, two for CD8 naive and one for CD8 memory. The study, taken as a whole, reports: Depth of sequencing was expected to influence donor clonotype sharing. The study generally estimated greater richness for naive than memory subsets.

The data were produced by immunoSEQ multiplex PCR, yet TCRdb's version contains in-frame clones alone and is incomplete. The sample includes millions of clones, about 92% seen only once; the top ten take about 0.41%. In this sample, this clone turned up a few times. The antigen remains unidentified. The CDR3 spans 12 residues. Sequencing used naive CD4+ T cells from PBMCs. This sample's subset: CD45RA+ positively selected. This clonotype was obtained from a man between 18 and 29 years old in good health. Some clones in this sample may be carry-over from other donors' samples. The chain links TRBV1 to TRBJ1-1; no DNA check was done on the table's D call, TRBD1. TRBV1 is classified as a pseudogene. This CDR3 is CTSQQGNTEAFF. The CDR3 DNA is TGCACCAGTCAACAGGGGAACACTGAAGCTTTCTTT.